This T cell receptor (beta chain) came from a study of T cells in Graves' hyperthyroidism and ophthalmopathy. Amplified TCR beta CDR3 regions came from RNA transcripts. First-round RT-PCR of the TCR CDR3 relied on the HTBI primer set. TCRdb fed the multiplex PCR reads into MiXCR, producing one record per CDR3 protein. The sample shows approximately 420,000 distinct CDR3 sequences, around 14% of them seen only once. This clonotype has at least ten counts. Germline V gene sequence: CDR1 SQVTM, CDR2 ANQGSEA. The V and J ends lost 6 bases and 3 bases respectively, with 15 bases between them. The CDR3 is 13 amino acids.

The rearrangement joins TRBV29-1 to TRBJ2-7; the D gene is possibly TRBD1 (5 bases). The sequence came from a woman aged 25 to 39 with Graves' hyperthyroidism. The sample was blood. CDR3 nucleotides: TGCAGCGTCTACAGGAACGTCCTCTACGAGCAGTACTTC. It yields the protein CSVYRNVLYEQYF.